A single sample is the source of the 15 T cell receptor beta chains below, sequenced in a study of prognosis after radiotherapy for stage I lung cancer. The authors amplified TCR beta CDR3 from genomic DNA using two-round multiplex PCR. For every TRBV and TRBJ gene, a specific primer was used in first-round PCR. TCRdb itself ran the multiplex PCR reads through MiXCR, one entry per CDR3 protein. The sample gives about 15,000 distinct CDR3 sequences, around a quarter of which show up once; approximately 11% is in the top ten. The starting material was PBMCs, obtained before or after stereotactic body radiation therapy (not recorded which). Source of these receptors: a donor over 45 with non-small cell lung cancer.

In the case of this clonotype: A single base is all that separates this from a far larger clone, so a read error is likely. The J gene is TRBJ2-3, the V gene TRBV9; D call uncertain. This CDR3 is 14 amino acids long. In germline, CDR1 is SGDLS, CDR2 YYNGEE. Trimming pared 4 bases from V and 5 bases from J, leaving 14 bases between. The DNA of the CDR3 is TGTGCCAGCAGCAGAGATACCGCTGGAGATACGCAGTATTTT. Its protein product is CASSRDTAGDTQYF.

This clonotype qualifies as medium-sized. The V call is TRBV2, the J call TRBJ2-7; D may match TRBD1 or TRBD2 (5 bases each). Looked up from germline, CDR1 is SNHLY and CDR2 is FYNNEI. V gave up 8 bases and J gave up 0 bases, with 17 bases separating them. CDR3 length: 15 residues. CDR3 in DNA: TGTGCCAGCGCACCTCCGGGGCAACCCTCCTACGAGCAGTACTTC. This gives the protein CASAPPGQPSYEQYF. Full variable domain (missing parts from reference TRBV2 and TRBJ2-7): EPEVTQTPSHQVTQMGQEVILRCVPISNHLYFYWYRQILGQKVEFLVSFYNNEISEKSEIFDDQFSVERPDGSNFTLKIRSTKLEDSAMYFCASAPPGQPSYEQYFGPGTRLTVT.

This clonotype ranks as medium-sized. This chain joins TRBV20-1 and TRBJ2-7, with TRBD2 identical over 7 bases. The V gene's germline CDR1 is DFQATT and CDR2 SNEGSKA (reference sequence). The CDR3 spans 17 residues. Germline trimming cut 0 bases from V and 0 bases from J; bases unmatched to any gene: 11. The CDR3 sequence is CSARDGEKAGSSYEQYF. CDR3 sequence (DNA): TGCAGTGCTAGAGATGGGGAGAAAGCGGGGAGCTCCTACGAGCAGTACTTC.

By share of the sample, this clonotype is medium-sized (0.01 to 0.1%). V gene TRBV28 combines with J gene TRBJ1-5; possible D gene TRBD1, 6 bases. CDR1 and CDR2 (germline): MDHEN, SYDVKM. V lost 2 bases and J 6 bases, leaving 14 bases between the germline ends. The length of the CDR3 is 15 residues. The CDR3 reads CASSLGGALGQPQHF. The CDR3 region has the DNA TGTGCCAGCAGTTTAGGGGGGGCGCTCGGTCAGCCCCAGCATTTT.

Many counts were recorded for this clonotype. The chain couples TRBV15 to TRBJ1-3, with D uncertain. V lost 0 bases to trimming and J lost 4 bases, with 13 bases between them. CDR3 length: 16 amino acids. In germline, CDR1 is LNHNV, CDR2 YYDKDF (reference sequence). The CDR3 sequence: CATSRDPGMWGNTIYF. As DNA, the CDR3 is TGTGCCACCAGCAGAGATCCGGGAATGTGGGGAAACACCATATATTTT.

In regard to this clonotype: A far larger clone is only one base removed, so a read error is likely. This sequence joins TRBV6-2 or TRBV6-3 and TRBJ1-2; D call uncertain. This CDR3 has 13 residues. Between the trimmed V and J ends, which lost 5 bases and 5 bases, there was a span of 12 bases. Germline values: CDR1 MNHEY, CDR2 SVGEGT. As DNA, the CDR3 is TGTGCCAGCAGTGAACGTACCCGATATGGCTACACCTTC. It yields the protein CASSERTRYGYTF.

This clonotype was counted ten times or more. The gene calls are TRBV18 and TRBJ2-7; weak D call: TRBD2 (7 bases). Trimming pared 1 base from V and 0 bases from J, leaving 16 bases between. Germline lookup yields CDR1 KGHSH and CDR2 LQKENI. The CDR3 loop spans 17 amino acids. This CDR3 is CASSPRGGRFSSYEQYF. In nucleotides, the CDR3 is TGTGCCAGCTCACCACGGGGGGGGCGGTTTAGCTCCTACGAGCAGTACTTC.

This clonotype was found many times. This rearrangement joins TRBV20-1 to TRBJ2-7; 7 nucleotides align to TRBD2. V shed 3 bases and J 3 bases; nucleotides not matched to a gene: 8. Germline V gene sequence: CDR1 DFQATT, CDR2 SNEGSKA (reference sequence). This CDR3 contains 14 residues. The DNA for the CDR3 is TGCAGTGCTAGGACTAGCATATACAACTACGAGCAGTACTTC. Amino acids: CSARTSIYNYEQYF.

This rearrangement joins TRBV5-6 to TRBJ2-7, with TRBD1 as a possible D gene (5 bases). CDR1 and CDR2 (germline): SGHDT, YYEEEE. The CDR3 covers 14 residues. V was trimmed by 7 bases and J by 2 bases, leaving 16 bases between them. CDR3 coding DNA: TGTGCCAGCCCTTATCAGGGTGGAACCTACGAGCAGTACTTC. Protein product: CASPYQGGTYEQYF.

Comment on this clonotype: One end of the junction does not line up with germline, which may come from a read error. The chain uses TRBV15 and TRBJ1-2, with TRBD1 matching over 10 bases. The germline V gene has CDR1 LNHNV and CDR2 YYDKDF (reference sequence). The CDR3 consists of 13 residues. In DNA form, the CDR3 reads TGTGCCACCAGACGGGGACAGGGGTATGACTACACCTTC. It is translated as CATRRGQGYDYTF.

Concerning this clonotype itself: Given a far larger clone just one base away, this is likely a sequencing read error. The CDR3 reads CASRADRGIETQHF. CDR3 coding DNA: TGTGCCAGCAGAGCGGACAGGGGGATCGAGACCCAGCACTTC. The chain couples TRBV6-2 or TRBV6-3 to TRBJ2-5; 10 bases map to TRBD1. From germline, CDR1 is MNHEY and CDR2 SVGEGT. The CDR3 spans 14 residues.

This clonotype appeared many times. V usage is TRBV20-1 and J usage is TRBJ2-7; 11 bases map to TRBD2. The CDR3 is made up of 14 amino acids. The V gene's germline CDR1 is DFQATT and CDR2 SNEGSKA (reference sequence). V dropped 8 bases and J dropped 1; count of bases not matched to a gene: 7. This chain's CDR3 is CSTRLAGPSYEQYF. CDR3 sequence (DNA): TGCAGTACCCGACTAGCGGGGCCATCCTACGAGCAGTACTTC.

On this clonotype: A far larger clone differs by one base, so this is likely a read error. The V and J genes are TRBV6-4 and TRBJ2-7, with D possibly matching TRBD1 (6 bases). This CDR3 region has 15 residues. Germline loops: CDR1 MRHNA, CDR2 SNTAGT. For the CDR3, the DNA is TGTGCCAGCAGTGGCCTTAGTCAGGGGTCCTACCAGCAGTACTTC. This gives the protein CASSGLSQGSYQQYF.

Sample share makes this clonotype medium-sized. The chain uses TRBV6-2 or TRBV6-3 and TRBJ2-2; D possibly matches TRBD1 or TRBD2 (7 bases each). There are 15 residues in the CDR3. V was trimmed by 2 bases and J by 4 bases, leaving 11 bases between them. Germline V gene lookup returns CDR1 MNHEY and CDR2 SVGEGT. The DNA of the CDR3 is TGTGCCAGCAGTTACCTCAGGGGGGGCACCGGGGAGCTGTTTTTT. It translates to CASSYLRGGTGELFF.

Notes on this clonotype: A much larger clone differs from this one at a single base, so this may be a read error. This chain uses TRBV5-6 with TRBJ2-7; D not certain. CDR1 is SGHDT and CDR2 is YYEEEE in the germline V gene. The CDR3 consists of 11 residues. The V end lost 4 bases, the J end lost 3 bases, and 5 bases lay between the germline ends. The CDR3 DNA follows: TGTGCCAGCAGCCCTTACTACGAGCAGTACTTC. This translates into CASSPYYEQYF. Complete variable domain (other parts from reference TRBV5-6 and TRBJ2-7): DAGVTQSPTHLIKTRGQQVTLRCSPKSGHDTVSWYQQALGQGPQFIFQYYEEEERQRGNFPDRFSGHQFPNYSSELNVNALLLGDSALYLCASSPYYEQYFGPGTRLTVT.